One sample yielded the 28 T cell receptor beta chains listed below, sequenced in a study of T-cell reconstitution after alpha-beta-depleted transplantation in children. Molecular barcoding with unique molecular identifiers was used for the TCRbeta library. TCRdb re-called the PCR reads through MiXCR, storing one row per CDR3 protein. In the table there are about 7,900 distinct CDR3 sequences, approximately 15% of which are singletons. The sequenced sample was PBMCs, mostly from graft donor cells, obtained 60 days after TCRalphabeta/CD19-depleted stem cell transplant. The origin of the receptors is a girl under three years old who had a stem cell transplant for combined immunodeficiency, so the T cells may come from the graft donor.

CDR3 DNA: TGTGCCACCGGGTACGCCGCTCTAGAGCAGTACTTC. Encoded protein: CATGYAALEQYF. J is TRBJ2-7 and V is TRBV7-9, with D uncertain. The CDR3 spans 12 residues. Germline V CDR1 and CDR2: SEHNR, FQNEAQ (reference sequence). Trimming stripped 10 bases from V and 7 bases from J, with 17 bases between. Together with reference TRBV7-9 and TRBJ2-7, the CDR3 gives the full variable domain: DTGVSQNPRHKITKRGQNVTFRCDPISEHNRLYWYRQTLGQGPEFLTYFQNEAQLEKSRLLSDRFSAERPKGSFSTLEIQRTEQGDSAMYLCATGYAALEQYFGPGTRLTVT.

This chain connects TRBV20-1 to TRBJ2-7; no clear D gene. The V gene's germline CDR1 is DFQATT and CDR2 SNEGSKA (reference sequence). With 3 bases removed from V and 5 bases from J, the gap between germline ends came to 11 bases. The CDR3 extends over 12 amino acids. CDR3 sequence: CSASRLWDEQYF. The DNA for the CDR3 is TGCAGTGCTAGTCGACTGTGGGACGAGCAGTACTTC.

Only a few counts were recorded for this clonotype. V is TRBV9 and J is TRBJ2-1, with a weak D call TRBD2 (7 bases). Trimming pared 0 bases from V and 0 bases from J, leaving 16 bases between. The CDR3 covers 18 residues. CDR1 and CDR2 (germline): SGDLS, YYNGEE. The CDR3 sequence is CASSVEGGTVSSYNEQFF. DNA for the CDR3: TGTGCCAGCAGCGTAGAGGGGGGGACGGTTAGCTCCTACAATGAGCAGTTCTTC. Using reference TRBV9 and TRBJ2-1 for the parts outside the CDR3, the full variable domain is DSGVTQTPKHLITATGQRVTLRCSPRSGDLSVYWYQQSLDQGLQFLIQYYNGEERAKGNILERFSAQQFPDLHSELNLSSLELGDSALYFCASSVEGGTVSSYNEQFFGPGTRLTVL.

This clonotype was found many times. V usage is TRBV24-1 and J usage is TRBJ2-3; D gene ambiguous. V was pared by 5 bases and J by 4 bases, with 6 bases between. This CDR3 region has 12 residues. The germline gives CDR1 KGHDR, CDR2 SFDVKD. The DNA for the CDR3 is TGTGCCACCAGTGCGGCCGCAGATACGCAGTATTTT. Translation gives CATSAAADTQYF.

The V gene is TRBV10-3, the J gene TRBJ2-7, with 8 bases fitting TRBD2. Trimming cost V 2 bases and J 2 bases; bases outside gene matches: 5. Germline V gene lookup returns CDR1 ENHRY and CDR2 SYGVKD. CDR3 length equals 15 residues. In nucleotides, the CDR3 is TGTGCCATCAGTGAGGTAGCGGGGACAACCTACGAGCAGTACTTC. It yields the protein CAISEVAGTTYEQYF.

This clonotype has at least ten counts. This sequence joins TRBV7-9 and TRBJ2-3; D gene uncertain. Trimming left V 4 bases short and J 4 bases short, with 18 bases between. CDR3 length: 16 amino acids. Germline V CDR1 and CDR2: SEHNR, FQNEAQ (reference sequence). The chain's CDR3 is CASSSPAVGSADTQYF. CDR3 sequence (DNA): TGTGCCAGCAGCTCCCCAGCTGTGGGAAGCGCAGATACGCAGTATTTT.

This chain links TRBV3-1 with TRBJ2-7; no clear D. Trimming shortened V by 1 base and J by 0 bases, and 4 bases separated the two germline ends. From germline, CDR1 is LGHDT and CDR2 YNNKEL (reference sequence). This CDR3 has 13 amino acids. The CDR3 protein is CASSQVYSYEQYF. The CDR3 DNA follows: TGTGCCAGCAGCCAAGTGTACTCCTACGAGCAGTACTTC.

This clonotype was counted many times. V gene TRBV20-1 combines with J gene TRBJ1-3; tentative D call: TRBD1 (5 bases). The CDR3 is 12 amino acids. Trimming stripped 6 bases from V and 3 bases from J, with 9 bases between. The germline CDR1 and CDR2 sequences are DFQATT and SNEGSKA (reference sequence). CDR3 residues: CSAEGSGNTIYF. Written as DNA, the CDR3 is TGCAGTGCCGAGGGGAGTGGAAACACCATATATTTT.

This clonotype turned up a few times. This chain connects TRBV7-9 to TRBJ2-1; 7 nucleotides line up with TRBD2. There are 14 residues in the CDR3. With 3 bases clipped from V and 4 bases from J, the junction kept 3 bases outside the gene matches. Germline-derived CDR1 and CDR2 are SEHNR and FQNEAQ (reference sequence). The CDR3 here is CASSLSGAYNEQFF. As DNA, the CDR3 is TGTGCCAGCAGCTTGAGCGGGGCGTACAATGAGCAGTTCTTC.

The sample holds a few counts of this clonotype. The chain employs TRBV7-9 and TRBJ1-6, with D possibly TRBD1 on 5 matching bases. This CDR3 has 12 amino acids. CDR1 is SEHNR, CDR2 FQNEAQ, per germline (reference sequence). The CDR3 DNA follows: TGTGCAACCCAGGGTGAGGGGTCACCCCTCCACTTT. Protein sequence: CATQGEGSPLHF.

The rearrangement links TRBV7-2 to TRBJ2-3; a weak D match, TRBD1 (6 bases). Germline V gives CDR1 SGHTA, CDR2 FQGNSA. This CDR3 is 14 amino acids long. Trimming took off 6 bases at V and 1 base at J, with 11 bases between the two ends. Here the CDR3 DNA reads TGTGCCAGCAGTACAGGGATACGCACAGATACGCAGTATTTT. This sequence encodes CASSTGIRTDTQYF. Full variable domain (remainder filled in from reference TRBV7-2 and TRBJ2-3): GAGVSQSPSNKVTEKGKDVELRCDPISGHTALYWYRQSLGQGLEFLIYFQGNSAPDKSGLPSDRFSAERTGGSVSTLTIQRTQQEDSAVYLCASSTGIRTDTQYFGPGTRLTVL.

V and J are TRBV5-1 and TRBJ2-1, with D unresolved. CDR1 is SGHRS and CDR2 is YFSETQ in the germline V gene. CDR3 length equals 15 residues. Trimming cost V 6 bases and J 7 bases, with 20 bases left between them. The DNA for the CDR3 is TGCGCCAGCACCCCCAAAGCGAGGTTTGGGAATGAGCAGTTCTTC. Its protein is CASTPKARFGNEQFF.

The DNA for the CDR3 is TGTGCCAGCAGAAGAACCCCCGGGACAGGAGCAGATACGCAGTATTTT. It specifies CASRRTPGTGADTQYF. The chain links TRBV12-3 or TRBV12-4 to TRBJ2-3; 8 positions match TRBD1. With 6 bases clipped from V and 4 bases from J, the junction kept 12 bases outside the gene matches. The CDR3 runs 16 residues.

This clonotype was detected only a few times. This chain uses TRBV24-1 with TRBJ2-3, with TRBD1 identical over 8 bases. Germline V CDR1 and CDR2: KGHDR, SFDVKD. CDR3 length equals 13 residues. V shed 9 bases and J 7 bases; nucleotides not matched to a gene: 8. CDR3 DNA sequence: TGTGCCACCCGAGGACAGGGCGGCTATACGCAGTATTTT. Encoded protein: CATRGQGGYTQYF.

This clonotype showed up many times. The chain is built from TRBV6-4 and TRBJ1-5; D gene ambiguous. CDR1 is MRHNA and CDR2 is SNTAGT in the germline V gene. This CDR3 is built from 17 residues. V gave up 0 bases and J gave up 2 bases, with 14 bases separating them. The CDR3 DNA reads as TGTGCCAGCAGTGACTCGTTACAAGATCTGCGCAATCAGCCCCAGCATTTT. It encodes CASSDSLQDLRNQPQHF.

This clonotype was picked up many times. The chain is built from TRBV29-1 and TRBJ1-4; D is unresolved. Germline assignment: CDR1 SQVTM and CDR2 ANQGSEA. Trimming left V 4 bases short and J 8 bases short, with 11 bases between. The length of the CDR3 is 12 residues. This chain's CDR3 is CSVGAPGEKLFF. CDR3 nucleotides: TGCAGCGTTGGTGCTCCAGGAGAAAAACTGTTTTTT.

The gene calls are TRBV7-9 and TRBJ2-2; no clear D gene. CDR1 is SEHNR, CDR2 FQNEAQ, per germline (reference sequence). Trimming cost V 3 bases and J 0 bases, with 11 bases left between them. CDR3 length: 16 residues. This chain's CDR3 is CASSLIGQANTGELFF. In DNA form, the CDR3 reads TGTGCCAGCAGCTTGATAGGGCAAGCGAACACCGGGGAGCTGTTTTTT. Supplemented by reference TRBV7-9 and TRBJ2-2, the full variable domain reads DTGVSQNPRHKITKRGQNVTFRCDPISEHNRLYWYRQTLGQGPEFLTYFQNEAQLEKSRLLSDRFSAERPKGSFSTLEIQRTEQGDSAMYLCASSLIGQANTGELFFGEGSRLTVL.

Details on this clonotype: This may stem from a read error, because a much larger clone lies one nucleotide away. The J gene is TRBJ2-7, the V gene TRBV12-3 or TRBV12-4; D is perhaps TRBD1 (6 bases). The CDR3 totals 13 residues. CDR3 amino acids: CASSERGYYDQYF. CDR3 DNA sequence: TGTGCCAGCAGTGAAAGGGGGTACTACGATCAGTACTTC.

This clonotype has at least ten counts. The V and J genes are TRBV29-1 and TRBJ2-6, with 9 bases fitting TRBD2. CDR1 is SQVTM, CDR2 ANQGSEA, per germline. Germline trimming cut 6 bases from V and 3 bases from J; bases unmatched to any gene: 9. This CDR3 contains 16 residues. The CDR3 region has the DNA TGCAGCGTCGGAGCGGGAGGTGTGGGTGGGGCCAACGTCCTGACTTTC. Translated: CSVGAGGVGGANVLTF. The variable domain in full, with the rest retrieved from reference TRBV29-1 and TRBJ2-6, is SAVISQKPSRDICQRGTSLTIQCQVDSQVTMMFWYRQQPGQSLTLIATANQGSEATYESGFVIDKFPISRPNLTFSTLTVSNMSPEDSSIYLCSVGAGGVGGANVLTFGAGSRLTVL.

V usage is TRBV18 and J usage is TRBJ2-7, with 10 positions matching TRBD1. After removal of 3 bases from V and 5 bases from J, the junction contained 7 bases not matched to a gene. The CDR3 has 15 amino acids. Germline V CDR1 and CDR2: KGHSH, LQKENI. This CDR3 is CASSPGQGIANEQYF. The DNA for the CDR3 is TGTGCCAGCTCACCGGGACAGGGGATCGCCAACGAGCAGTACTTC.

The chain is built from TRBV12-3 or TRBV12-4 and TRBJ2-7; TRBD1 is a possible D gene (6 bases). CDR3 size: 12 residues. The V end was cut by 5 bases, the J end by 6 bases, with 11 bases between. As DNA, the CDR3 is TGTGCCAGCAGTAACACAGGGACCGAGCAGTACGTC. The encoded protein is CASSNTGTEQYV.

This chain joins TRBV20-1 and TRBJ2-3; 8 bases are shared with TRBD1. This CDR3 is built from 14 residues. CDR1 DFQATT and CDR2 SNEGSKA come from the germline V gene (reference sequence). J gave up 2 bases and V 5 bases, and 6 bases lay outside the gene matches. The CDR3 sequence is CSAEDRVNTDTQYF. The CDR3 nucleotides read TGCAGTGCTGAGGACAGGGTCAACACAGATACGCAGTATTTT.

There are a few counts of this clonotype. The rearrangement uses TRBV11-2 and TRBJ1-2, with 7 bases matching TRBD1. CDR1 and CDR2 (germline): SGHAT, FQNNGV. This CDR3 is built from 14 residues. The V and J ends lost 3 bases and 1 base, in that order; junction bases with no gene match: 2. The CDR3 reads CASSLGTVNYGYTF. As DNA, the CDR3 is TGTGCCAGCAGCTTGGGGACAGTTAACTATGGCTACACCTTC.

The chain links TRBV7-2 to TRBJ2-7; D gene ambiguous. The CDR3 is 15 residues long. The germline V gene has CDR1 SGHTA and CDR2 FQGNSA. Trimming shortened V by 1 base and J by 3 bases, and 13 bases separated the two germline ends. DNA of the CDR3: TGTGCCAGCAGCTTAGAGTCCGGGCCCGTCTACGAGCAGTACTTC. It encodes CASSLESGPVYEQYF.

The genes are TRBV7-6 and TRBJ2-5, with no clear D. V dropped 2 bases and J dropped 3 bases, with 1 base sitting between them. The CDR3 length is 11 residues. The germline CDR1 and CDR2 sequences are SGHVS and FNYEAQ. This chain's CDR3 is CASSLKETQYF. In nucleotides, the CDR3 is TGTGCCAGCAGCTTAAAAGAGACCCAGTACTTC.

Many counts were recorded for this clonotype. This rearrangement joins TRBV20-1 to TRBJ2-5; D ambiguous. The germline CDR1 and CDR2 sequences are DFQATT and SNEGSKA (reference sequence). Trimming took off 3 bases at V and 0 bases at J, with 5 bases between the two ends. This CDR3 has 12 amino acids. Here the CDR3 reads CSASWDQETQYF. DNA of the CDR3: TGCAGTGCTAGCTGGGACCAAGAGACCCAGTACTTC.

This clonotype was seen only a few times. The chain joins TRBV18 to TRBJ2-5, with D perhaps TRBD1 or TRBD2 (5 bases each). CDR3 size: 14 residues. Germline V gene data show CDR1 as KGHSH and CDR2 as LQKENI. The germline V and J ends were trimmed by 5 bases and 3 bases, with 13 bases remaining between them. CDR3 in DNA: TGTGCCAGCTCATCCGGGACCGACAAAGAGACCCAGTACTTC. It is translated as CASSSGTDKETQYF.

This clonotype was observed many times. The rearrangement joins TRBV5-1 to TRBJ2-7; D call uncertain. CDR1 SGHRS and CDR2 YFSETQ come from the germline V gene. This CDR3 has 13 amino acids. V gave up 2 bases and J gave up 2 bases, with 8 bases separating them. CDR3 nucleotide sequence: TGCGCCAGCAGCTTCACACCGACCTACGAGCAGTACTTC. It is translated as CASSFTPTYEQYF.